Here is one T cell receptor (beta chain) with its context. Its antigen is not identified. The sample comes from a study of cytomegalovirus exposure and HLA in healthy donors. Study at large: The use of the same platform for the 90 to 150 validation repertoires and the 600 to 700 first-cohort repertoires was reported by a later analysis.

Overall study findings and caveats: Investigators reported over 150 TCR beta chains as tied to cytomegalovirus. The tendency of first-cohort TCR clusters to co-occur in the 95 to 150 validation repertoires was the finding of a later analysis.

This table comes from immunoSEQ multiplex PCR, and its TCRdb copy is limited to in-frame clones, with some not included. The table lists around 190,000 clones, around 80% of them singletons. Germline values: CDR1 MNHEY, CDR2 SMNVEV (reference sequence). The CDR3 runs 13 residues. Unmatched junction bases numbered 5, after V lost 8 bases and J lost 4 bases. This sequence joins TRBV27 and TRBJ1-1; 9 positions agree with TRBD1. This clonotype was obtained from a woman in her thirties in good health and CMV-seronegative. Sample: PBMCs. As DNA, the CDR3 is TGTGCCAGCCGACTACAGGGGGCCACTGAAGCTTTCTTT. Translating gives CASRLQGATEAFF.